The clone carrying this TCR beta chain was seen at least ten times. This record comes from a study of blood T cell repertoires in COVID-19. In the study overall: Sites across the United States, Italy and Spain contributed samples from acute and convalescent COVID-19. T cells, B-cell-depleted T cells, or PBMCs supplied cDNA or gDNA.

As handled by the study authors: Amplified reference gene primers provided the basis for estimating nucleated cell counts. Here immunoSEQ multiplex PCR was the method, and the copy in TCRdb shows in-frame clones only, minus some. V and J calls and clone size come straight from that table; D and trimming were deduced from the DNA. The table records more than 95,000 clones, about nine tenths of them present only once. Germline V gene lookup returns CDR1 LGHDT and CDR2 YNNKEL (reference sequence). The CDR3 loop spans 15 amino acids. Trimming left V 4 bases short and J 3 bases short, with 13 bases between.

Sequenced material: peripheral blood. The TCR sequence derives from an elderly woman in a cohort sampled during active COVID-19. The chain uses TRBV3-1 (or the pseudogene TRBV3-2) and TRBJ1-5, with D perhaps matching TRBD1 (6 bases). DNA for the CDR3: TGTGCCAGCAGCCCACAACAGGGAGTCAATCAGCCCCAGCATTTT. Its translation: CASSPQQGVNQPQHF.